This T cell receptor beta chain was captured in a study of blood T cell repertoires in COVID-19 (dated by TCRdb to about 2020). Turning to the overall study: Samples from collaborators originated in the United States, Italy and Spain and spanned both the acute and convalescent phases of COVID-19. The material from the prospective study consisted of cDNA or gDNA derived from T cells, B-cell-depleted T cells, or PBMCs. Subjects who had been exposed to COVID-19, were actively infected with it, or had recovered from it provided the deeply sampled blood TCRbeta repertoires that made up the dataset. The repertoires were made available in a free public database intended to serve as a resource for research on the immune response to SARS-CoV-2. Samples were obtained from the ongoing ImmuneRACE study (first 160 participants) and from over a thousand subjects provided by 6 global collaborators. Nearly every sample came with metadata listing a de-identified subject ID, COVID-19 status, age in years and sex. Where available, HLA class I and class II types were taken from metadata supplied by the sample provider and were not determined by assay-based typing. Summary of the overall study and its limitations: The quantity of clinical and demographic metadata differed by source and by participant and was supplied without curation.

Collaborating institutions collected whole blood in K2EDTA tubes following their own protocols. For TCRbeta analysis, collaborators shipped samples in one of three forms: frozen whole blood, isolated PBMCs, or DNA extracted from either of those sample types. The immunoSEQ Assay, a bias-controlled multiplex PCR, was used to amplify TCRbeta CDR3 regions from genomic DNA. As for how the authors treated the data: Within the assay, amplification of reference gene primers was used to estimate how many nucleated cells each sample contained. To quantify the absolute abundance of each unique TCRbeta CDR3 rearrangement, sequence reads were collapsed and filtered. For each sample, productive Simpson clonality was calculated as the square root of Simpson's diversity index over productive rearrangements. In TCRdb, the immuneACCESS table is reduced to in-frame sequences with V and J assigned. These tables do not hold every clone; where another copy was compared, an unresolved V gene accounts for under half, and the others remain unexplained. That table is the source of V, J and clone size, and D and trimming were worked out from the DNA. The sample contains approximately 170,000 clones, over 85% of them found a single time. The top ten hold roughly a sixth of the sample.

Trimming at the junction amounts to 6 bases on V and 7 bases on J, and the germline ends lie 20 bases apart. The CDR3 measures 15 amino acids from cysteine to phenylalanine. The entry retains the CDR3 DNA only, 45 bases that are in frame from base 1. The germline V gene provides CDR1 SGHRS and CDR2 YFSETQ. Concerning this clone itself: Its antigen remains unidentified. No clone much larger than this one lies a single base away; base qualities are absent.

In this chain, TRBV5-1 is recombined with TRBJ2-1; matching of 6 bases hints at TRBD2 as the D gene. Sequencing used peripheral blood. This receptor was identified in a man between 60 and 75 years old with active or convalescent COVID-19. CDR3 protein: CASIPQGLPSNEQFF. The DNA reads as follows: TGCGCCAGCATACCCCAGGGACTCCCCTCTAATGAGCAGTTCTTC.